This TCR beta chain emerged from a study of shared clonotypes between healthy human individuals. Of note for this clone: What it binds is unknown.

Data came from immunoSEQ multiplex PCR; TCRdb stores just in-frame clones and leaves some out. The sample lists 1,100,000 or so clones; roughly 74% were seen once. Study conclusions and caveats: Naive subsets typically showed greater estimated richness than memory subsets.

The CDR3 is 13 residues long. Trimming pared 0 bases from V and 4 bases from J, leaving 4 bases between. The germline V gene encodes CDR1 LGHNA and CDR2 YSLEER. This receptor was obtained from a man aged 18-30 years in good health. Some clones in this sample may be carry-over from other donors' samples. Sequencing was carried out using memory CD4+ T cells from PBMCs. This sample's subset: CD45RA-negative fraction. The chain uses TRBV4-3 and TRBJ2-1; D gene ambiguous. As DNA, the CDR3 is TGCGCCAGCAGCCAAGATGTGTACAATGAGCAGTTCTTC. Its translation: CASSQDVYNEQFF.